These T cell receptor beta chains were read from a single sample in a study of CD39 and CD103 CD8 tumor-infiltrating T cells. Some clones are missing from TCRdb's copy, which holds only in-frame ones; the method was immunoSEQ multiplex PCR. The sample records around 2,300 clones, about 72% being singletons. The material sequenced was CD39- CD103- CD8+ T cells sorted from the tumor. The receptors stem from a human donor with head and neck squamous cell carcinoma. Each CDR3 is given with its conserved first and last residue. Fields, in order: CDR3 DNA, CDR3 protein, clone size, J gene, CDR3 length, V gene, D gene. The D gene is left open where the match is weak. Clone size is stated in some rows and not others, as once, few, many or a class when expanded.

cdr3_nt: TGTGCCAGCAGCCAAGCCCTAGCGGGGGGCACAGATACGCAGTATTTT
cdr3_aa: CASSQALAGGTDTQYF
clone_size: NA
j_call: TRBJ2-3
cdr3_length: 16
v_call: TRBV4-2
d_call: TRBD2

cdr3_nt: TGTGCCAGCCGACAGGGTCTAGGCAATGAGCAGTTCTTC
cdr3_aa: CASRQGLGNEQFF
clone_size: once
j_call: TRBJ2-1
cdr3_length: 13
v_call: TRBV2
d_call: TRBD1

cdr3_nt: TGTGCCAGCAGTTACTCGGGAGCCTACGAGCAGTACTTC
cdr3_aa: CASSYSGAYEQYF
clone_size: NA
j_call: TRBJ2-7
cdr3_length: 13
v_call: TRBV6-5
d_call: NA

cdr3_nt: TGTGCCAGCAGGTTACAGGGTACGGCCGGGGAGCTGTTTTTT
cdr3_aa: CASRLQGTAGELFF
clone_size: NA
j_call: TRBJ2-2
cdr3_length: 14
v_call: TRBV27
d_call: NA

cdr3_nt: TGCGCCAGCAGCCAGAGTTACTACGGACAGGCTGGAAACACCATATATTTT
cdr3_aa: CASSQSYYGQAGNTIYF
clone_size: few
j_call: TRBJ1-3
cdr3_length: 17
v_call: TRBV4-1
d_call: TRBD1

cdr3_nt: TGTGCCAGCAGTGAATCGGGGGGCCAGGGAGATACGCAGTATTTT
cdr3_aa: CASSESGGQGDTQYF
clone_size: NA
j_call: TRBJ2-3
cdr3_length: 15
v_call: TRBV6-1
d_call: NA

cdr3_nt: TGTGCCAGCAGTTTCCAACAGGGAAACACCGGGGAGCTGTTTTTT
cdr3_aa: CASSFQQGNTGELFF
clone_size: NA
j_call: TRBJ2-2
cdr3_length: 15
v_call: TRBV27
d_call: NA

cdr3_nt: TGCAGCGTTGAGGTTGGGGGGGCCCACGGCTACACCTTC
cdr3_aa: CSVEVGGAHGYTF
clone_size: NA
j_call: TRBJ1-2
cdr3_length: 13
v_call: TRBV29-1
d_call: NA

cdr3_nt: TGTGCCAGCAGTTACTCGTTATGGGGAAGGGATGAAAAACTGTTTTTT
cdr3_aa: CASSYSLWGRDEKLFF
clone_size: few
j_call: TRBJ1-4
cdr3_length: 16
v_call: TRBV6-6
d_call: NA

cdr3_nt: TGTGCCAGCAGTTATGACAGTGAAAAACTGTTTTTT
cdr3_aa: CASSYDSEKLFF
clone_size: NA
j_call: TRBJ1-4
cdr3_length: 12
v_call: TRBV6-5
d_call: NA

cdr3_nt: TGTGCCAGCAGCCTAGCCGGGACTCCCTCCGGGTTCTTC
cdr3_aa: CASSLAGTPSGFF
clone_size: NA
j_call: TRBJ2-1
cdr3_length: 13
v_call: TRBV7-9
d_call: NA

cdr3_nt: TGTGCCAGCAGTTACTCGAAGCAGGGGGGAACTGAAGCTTTCTTT
cdr3_aa: CASSYSKQGGTEAFF
clone_size: NA
j_call: TRBJ1-1
cdr3_length: 15
v_call: TRBV6-6
d_call: TRBD1

cdr3_nt: TGTGCCAGCAGCCCTCAAAGCCGGGACCACCGGGAGACCCAGTACTTC
cdr3_aa: CASSPQSRDHRETQYF
clone_size: NA
j_call: TRBJ2-5
cdr3_length: 16
v_call: TRBV9
d_call: NA

cdr3_nt: TGTGCCAGCTCACCCGGACAGCTCACTGAAGCTTTCTTT
cdr3_aa: CASSPGQLTEAFF
clone_size: few
j_call: TRBJ1-1
cdr3_length: 13
v_call: TRBV18
d_call: NA

cdr3_nt: TGTGCCAGCAGCGTAGAGGATGGAGCGGGGGGGTACAATGAGCAGTTCTTC
cdr3_aa: CASSVEDGAGGYNEQFF
clone_size: NA
j_call: TRBJ2-1
cdr3_length: 17
v_call: TRBV9
d_call: TRBD2

cdr3_nt: TGTGCCAGCTCCCCCCCGGGAATGAACACTGAAGCTTTCTTT
cdr3_aa: CASSPPGMNTEAFF
clone_size: NA
j_call: TRBJ1-1
cdr3_length: 14
v_call: TRBV5-4
d_call: NA

cdr3_nt: TGTGCCAGCACCATATCCCCTTACAATGAGCAGTTCTTC
cdr3_aa: CASTISPYNEQFF
clone_size: NA
j_call: TRBJ2-1
cdr3_length: 13
v_call: TRBV6-6
d_call: NA

cdr3_nt: TGTGCCAGCAGCTTAGTTTCAGGGAACACTGAAGCTTTCTTT
cdr3_aa: CASSLVSGNTEAFF
clone_size: NA
j_call: TRBJ1-1
cdr3_length: 14
v_call: TRBV7-8
d_call: NA

cdr3_nt: TGTGCCAGCAGCTTACACCTTGGGGACAATCAGCCCCAGCATTTT
cdr3_aa: CASSLHLGDNQPQHF
clone_size: NA
j_call: TRBJ1-5
cdr3_length: 15
v_call: TRBV5-5
d_call: NA

cdr3_nt: TGTGCCAGCAGTGAACCTAGGGCAGGGGACCGTTACGAGCAGTACTTC
cdr3_aa: CASSEPRAGDRYEQYF
clone_size: NA
j_call: TRBJ2-7
cdr3_length: 16
v_call: TRBV6-1
d_call: NA

cdr3_nt: TGTGCCAGCAGCGTAGAAGGGGGGAACACTGAAGCTTTCTTT
cdr3_aa: CASSVEGGNTEAFF
clone_size: few
j_call: TRBJ1-1
cdr3_length: 14
v_call: TRBV9
d_call: NA

cdr3_nt: TGCGCCAGCAGCCAAACAGTCATCGAAAATTCACCCCTCCACTTT
cdr3_aa: CASSQTVIENSPLHF
clone_size: NA
j_call: TRBJ1-6
cdr3_length: 15
v_call: TRBV4-1
d_call: NA

cdr3_nt: TGTGCCAGCAGCTTGTTGGGGACTAGCGGGGAGGGATCTTACAATGAGCAGTTCTTC
cdr3_aa: CASSLLGTSGEGSYNEQFF
clone_size: NA
j_call: TRBJ2-1
cdr3_length: 19
v_call: TRBV5-8
d_call: TRBD2

cdr3_nt: TGTGCCAGCAGCTTAACCCCTGACAGGGGCTACACCTTC
cdr3_aa: CASSLTPDRGYTF
clone_size: NA
j_call: TRBJ1-2
cdr3_length: 13
v_call: TRBV11-2
d_call: NA

cdr3_nt: TGTGCCAGCAGCCATCCTAGGGGACAAGAAGGCTACACCTTC
cdr3_aa: CASSHPRGQEGYTF
clone_size: NA
j_call: TRBJ1-2
cdr3_length: 14
v_call: TRBV14
d_call: NA

cdr3_nt: TGTGCCAGCAGCTTAACCTCGGGACCTCACACTGAAGCTTTCTTT
cdr3_aa: CASSLTSGPHTEAFF
clone_size: few
j_call: TRBJ1-1
cdr3_length: 15
v_call: TRBV7-3
d_call: NA

cdr3_nt: TGTGCCAGCTCCCTCGGGTTAGGAAACAATGAGCAGTTCTTC
cdr3_aa: CASSLGLGNNEQFF
clone_size: few
j_call: TRBJ2-1
cdr3_length: 14
v_call: TRBV6-1
d_call: NA

cdr3_nt: TGTGCCAGCAGCGTAGCTACGGGGAACTATGGCTACACCTTC
cdr3_aa: CASSVATGNYGYTF
clone_size: NA
j_call: TRBJ1-2
cdr3_length: 14
v_call: TRBV9
d_call: NA

cdr3_nt: TGTGCCAGCAGCCTGGGACGGGTGAACACTGAAGCTTTCTTT
cdr3_aa: CASSLGRVNTEAFF
clone_size: NA
j_call: TRBJ1-1
cdr3_length: 14
v_call: TRBV11-1
d_call: NA

cdr3_nt: TGTGCCAGCAGCCCGGCCTCCCCGAGGGAGCAGTACTTC
cdr3_aa: CASSPASPREQYF
clone_size: NA
j_call: TRBJ2-7
cdr3_length: 13
v_call: TRBV9
d_call: NA

cdr3_nt: TGTGCCAGCACCAGGACAACAGAAGAGACCCAGTACTTC
cdr3_aa: CASTRTTEETQYF
clone_size: NA
j_call: TRBJ2-5
cdr3_length: 13
v_call: TRBV6-1
d_call: NA

cdr3_nt: TGTGCCAGCAGCTATTCCGCCGGGCAAAACCACAATGAGCAGTTCTTC
cdr3_aa: CASSYSAGQNHNEQFF
clone_size: few
j_call: TRBJ2-1
cdr3_length: 16
v_call: TRBV7-9
d_call: NA

cdr3_nt: TGTGCCAGCAGTGTTGGGGGCAGGTCACCCCTCCACTTT
cdr3_aa: CASSVGGRSPLHF
clone_size: NA
j_call: TRBJ1-6
cdr3_length: 13
v_call: TRBV25-1
d_call: NA

cdr3_nt: TGTGCCAGCAGGCCGGCGAGCTCCTACGAGCAGTACTTC
cdr3_aa: CASRPASSYEQYF
clone_size: NA
j_call: TRBJ2-7
cdr3_length: 13
v_call: TRBV27
d_call: NA

cdr3_nt: TGTGCCAGCAGCTTGGCCAAGGGAAACTACGAGCAGTACTTC
cdr3_aa: CASSLAKGNYEQYF
clone_size: NA
j_call: TRBJ2-7
cdr3_length: 14
v_call: TRBV5-4
d_call: NA

cdr3_nt: TGTGCCAGCAGCTCCGTGGGGGCTTGGGAGGGATCGAACACTGAAGCTTTCTTT
cdr3_aa: CASSSVGAWEGSNTEAFF
clone_size: NA
j_call: TRBJ1-1
cdr3_length: 18
v_call: TRBV7-6
d_call: NA

cdr3_nt: TGTGCCAGCAGCCCAGTTGGGGGGCTCACCTACGAGCAGTACTTC
cdr3_aa: CASSPVGGLTYEQYF
clone_size: NA
j_call: TRBJ2-7
cdr3_length: 15
v_call: TRBV27
d_call: NA

cdr3_nt: TGTGCCAGCCAACCGACAGGCGGGATTTACGAGCAGTACTTC
cdr3_aa: CASQPTGGIYEQYF
clone_size: NA
j_call: TRBJ2-7
cdr3_length: 14
v_call: TRBV19
d_call: NA

cdr3_nt: TGTGCCAGCAGCTTAGTTACGTCCTACAATGAGCAGTTCTTC
cdr3_aa: CASSLVTSYNEQFF
clone_size: NA
j_call: TRBJ2-1
cdr3_length: 14
v_call: TRBV7-9
d_call: NA

cdr3_nt: TGCACCAGCAGCCAGGATCAACGGACCTCATACTTAACTAATTCACCCCTCCACTTT
cdr3_aa: CTSSQDQRTSYLTNSPLHF
clone_size: NA
j_call: TRBJ1-6
cdr3_length: 19
v_call: TRBV1
d_call: NA

cdr3_nt: TGTGCCAGCAGCTACGGGAGTTACTACGAGCAGTACTTC
cdr3_aa: CASSYGSYYEQYF
clone_size: NA
j_call: TRBJ2-7
cdr3_length: 13
v_call: TRBV27
d_call: NA

cdr3_nt: TGTGCCAGCAGCCCGACGACGGTCCCCTACGAGCAGTACTTC
cdr3_aa: CASSPTTVPYEQYF
clone_size: NA
j_call: TRBJ2-7
cdr3_length: 14
v_call: TRBV14
d_call: NA